The next 17 T cell receptor beta chains were all read from a single sample in a study of blood T cell repertoires in COVID-19. Libraries were prepared by immunoSEQ multiplex PCR; TCRdb keeps only in-frame clonotypes and omits some of them. Of just over 250,000 clones in the sample, 87% were seen once. Sequencing was carried out using peripheral blood. The receptors originated from a woman aged 45-59 years with acute or convalescent COVID-19.

The chain carries TRBV28 and TRBJ1-4; D perhaps matches TRBD1 (5 bases). Germline CDR1 MDHEN, CDR2 SYDVKM. The CDR3 contains 14 residues. V lost 7 bases and J 6 bases, leaving 15 bases between the germline ends. CDR3 loop: CASTLGGQYEKLFF. CDR3 nucleotides: TGTGCCAGCACCCTGGGGGGTCAATATGAAAAACTGTTTTTT.

The chain carries TRBV9 and TRBJ1-4, with 7 bases identical to TRBD1. The CDR3 loop spans 12 amino acids. Germline loops: CDR1 SGDLS, CDR2 YYNGEE. V lost 3 bases and J lost 8; bases outside the gene matches: 1. The CDR3 DNA is TGTGCCAGCAGCGGACAGGGAGAAAAACTGTTTTTT. Translated: CASSGQGEKLFF. Variable domain in full (rest from reference TRBV9 and TRBJ1-4): DSGVTQTPKHLITATGQRVTLRCSPRSGDLSVYWYQQSLDQGLQFLIQYYNGEERAKGNILERFSAQQFPDLHSELNLSSLELGDSALYFCASSGQGEKLFFGSGTQLSVL.

The chain is built from TRBV6-2 or TRBV6-3 and TRBJ2-7; D is uncertain. V was cut by 3 bases and J by 2 bases, with 8 bases left in between. The CDR3 consists of 13 residues. Germline V gene lookup returns CDR1 MNHEY and CDR2 SVGEGT. This chain's CDR3 is CASSYSVAYEQYF. The DNA for the CDR3 is TGTGCCAGCAGTTATTCTGTAGCCTACGAGCAGTACTTC.

The chain links TRBV19 to TRBJ1-5, with D possibly matching TRBD1 (5 bases). The V end lost 6 bases, the J end lost 0 bases, and 12 bases lay between the germline ends. This CDR3 comprises 15 residues. Germline CDR1 and CDR2: LNHDA and SQIVND (reference sequence). The CDR3 region has the DNA TGTGCCAGTAGCTGGACACCTTATAGCAATCAGCCCCAGCATTTT. Encoded protein: CASSWTPYSNQPQHF. The entire variable domain, with the rest obtained from reference TRBV19 and TRBJ1-5, is as follows: DGGITQSPKYLFRKEGQNVTLSCEQNLNHDAMYWYRQDPGQGLRLIYYSQIVNDFQKGDIAEGYSVSREKKESFPLTVTSAQKNPTAFYLCASSWTPYSNQPQHFGDGTRLSIL.

The chain joins TRBV19 to TRBJ2-7, with 7 bases that match TRBD1. The CDR3 runs 16 residues. Unmatched junction bases numbered 14, after V lost 9 bases and J lost 0 bases. CDR1 and CDR2 (germline): LNHDA, SQIVND (reference sequence). The CDR3 DNA is TGTGCCAGCACCAGCCCCCGGGACAGTAGCTCCTACGAGCAGTACTTC. Protein sequence: CASTSPRDSSSYEQYF.

This clone was picked up one time. The rearrangement joins TRBV5-1 to TRBJ2-3; TRBD2 matches 9 bases. The CDR3 totals 19 residues. Germline loops: CDR1 SGHRS, CDR2 YFSETQ. V was pared by 0 bases and J by 4 bases, with 15 bases of the junction left unmatched. CDR3 sequence reads: CASSLGPRVAGGPADTQYF. The CDR3 coding sequence is TGCGCCAGCAGCTTGGGGCCCCGAGTGGCGGGAGGGCCTGCAGATACGCAGTATTTT.

J is TRBJ2-1 and V is TRBV24-1, with D maybe TRBD2 (6 bases). The V and J ends lost 3 bases and 4 bases respectively, with 15 bases between them. The CDR3 consists of 16 residues. Germline V gene sequence: CDR1 KGHDR, CDR2 SFDVKD. The CDR3 loop reads CATSDPLGGRYNEQFF. CDR3 in DNA: TGTGCCACCAGTGATCCGCTCGGAGGGCGTTACAATGAGCAGTTCTTC.

The chain recombines TRBV10-3 with TRBJ1-4; 7 bases are a match to TRBD1. The CDR3 is 13 residues long. Germline V gene lookup returns CDR1 ENHRY and CDR2 SYGVKD. V dropped 7 bases and J dropped 6; count of bases not matched to a gene: 5. CDR3 nucleotide sequence: TGTGCCATCACACCCGGACAGGATGAAAAACTGTTTTTT. Residues: CAITPGQDEKLFF.

J is TRBJ1-5 and V is TRBV19; D is ambiguous. The CDR3 runs to 15 residues. Looked up from germline, CDR1 is LNHDA and CDR2 is SQIVND (reference sequence). V was cut by 2 bases and J by 0 bases, with 8 bases left in between. The CDR3 here is CASSIFLYSNQPQHF. CDR3 in DNA: TGTGCCAGTAGTATATTTCTCTATAGCAATCAGCCCCAGCATTTT.

This clone appeared once. The chain joins TRBV21-1 to TRBJ1-2; the DNA was not used to check the table's D call, TRBD1. TRBV21-1 counts as a pseudogene. The CDR3 spans 17 residues. CDR3 residues: CASSNPTGGTTLYGYTF. For the CDR3, the DNA is TGTGCCAGCAGCAACCCGACAGGGGGCACTACTCTCTATGGCTACACCTTC.

This chain's CDR3 is CASSLTGGTYNEQFF. The CDR3 nucleotides read TGTGCCAGCAGCCTCACAGGGGGTACATACAATGAGCAGTTCTTC. The chain carries TRBV5-8 and TRBJ2-1; 8 bases map to TRBD1. Germline values: CDR1 SGHTS, CDR2 YDEGEE. J gave up 4 bases and V 4 bases, and 7 bases lay outside the gene matches. The CDR3 has 15 amino acids. Together with reference TRBV5-8 and TRBJ2-1, the CDR3 gives the full variable domain: EAGVTQSPTHLIKTRGQQATLRCSPISGHTSVYWYQQALGLGLQFLLWYDEGEERNRGNFPPRFSGRQFPNYSSELNVNALELEDSALYLCASSLTGGTYNEQFFGPGTRLTVL.

This clone showed up just once. V gene TRBV19 combines with J gene TRBJ2-5; TRBD2 matches 8 bases. Trimming at V came to 5 bases and at J to 1 base, leaving 6 bases not matched to a gene. The length of the CDR3 is 15 residues. Germline-derived CDR1 and CDR2 are LNHDA and SQIVND (reference sequence). The CDR3 here is CASSERERIQETQYF. DNA of the CDR3: TGTGCCAGTAGTGAGCGGGAGAGGATCCAAGAGACCCAGTACTTC.

V gene TRBV28 combines with J gene TRBJ2-7, with TRBD2 as a possible D gene (5 bases). The CDR3 runs 15 residues. Germline V gives CDR1 MDHEN, CDR2 SYDVKM. V was clipped by 1 base and J by 3 bases, with 13 bases between them. The CDR3 is CASSLYPGTHYEQYF. As DNA, the CDR3 is TGTGCCAGCAGTTTATATCCGGGAACACACTACGAGCAGTACTTC.

The CDR3 is CASSLWTSGMAEQYF. The CDR3, as DNA: TGTGCCAGCAGTTTATGGACTAGCGGGATGGCCGAGCAGTACTTC. V and J are TRBV27 and TRBJ2-7; 12 bases are shared with TRBD2. Losses at the gene ends were 1 base for V and 6 bases for J; bases not matched to a gene: 4. Germline values: CDR1 MNHEY, CDR2 SMNVEV (reference sequence). This CDR3 is 15 amino acids long.

The rearrangement links TRBV5-5 to TRBJ1-1; possible D gene TRBD1, 5 bases. Trimming pared 4 bases from V and 4 bases from J, leaving 14 bases between. Per the germline V gene, CDR1 is SGHKS and CDR2 is YYEKEE (reference sequence). The CDR3 covers 14 residues. The CDR3 DNA sequence: TGTGCCAGCAGCGTTGCGGGGACTCTCACTGAAGCTTTCTTT. Its translation: CASSVAGTLTEAFF.

A single count supports this clone. The rearrangement uses TRBV19 and TRBJ2-5; 10 nucleotides align to TRBD2. This CDR3 region has 16 residues. Trimming at V came to 1 base and at J to 5 bases, leaving 7 bases not matched to a gene. Germline assignment: CDR1 LNHDA and CDR2 SQIVND (reference sequence). CDR3 nucleotides: TGTGCCAGTAGTATAGGGGGCCTAGCGGGAGCCGAGACCCAGTACTTC. It translates to CASSIGGLAGAETQYF. The full variable domain, in which reference TRBV19 and TRBJ2-5 provide the parts outside the CDR3, is DGGITQSPKYLFRKEGQNVTLSCEQNLNHDAMYWYRQDPGQGLRLIYYSQIVNDFQKGDIAEGYSVSREKKESFPLTVTSAQKNPTAFYLCASSIGGLAGAETQYFGPGTRLLVL.

The chain carries TRBV5-1 and TRBJ2-5; 10 nucleotides match TRBD2. This CDR3 is built from 16 residues. The germline V gene encodes CDR1 SGHRS and CDR2 YFSETQ. V was clipped by 2 bases and J by 2 bases; unmatched bases: 6. The CDR3 loop reads CASSLVAGGKQETQYF. DNA for the CDR3: TGCGCCAGCAGCTTAGTAGCGGGAGGTAAACAAGAGACCCAGTACTTC.